Below are 15 T cell receptor beta chains sequenced from a single sample in a study of blood T cell repertoires in COVID-19. This table comes from immunoSEQ multiplex PCR, and its TCRdb copy is limited to in-frame clones, with some not included. The profile covers about 100,000 clones, with about 89% appearing a single time and about 1.9% taken by the ten largest. The material sequenced was peripheral blood. Source of these receptors: a man between 50 and 59 years old with active COVID-19.

The chain couples TRBV4-2 to TRBJ2-1; perhaps TRBD2 as D (6 bases). Trimming removed 0 bases at V and 3 bases at J, with 12 bases between. CDR1 LGHNA and CDR2 YNFKEQ come from the germline V gene. This CDR3 is built from 16 residues. As DNA, the CDR3 is TGTGCCAGCAGCCAAGATCGGGCGGGAATCTACAATGAGCAGTTCTTC. Translating it yields CASSQDRAGIYNEQFF.

In the case of this clone: The conserved closing phenylalanine or tryptophan is absent in this CDR3, likely reflecting a read error. The DNA is omitted, as the CDR3 cannot be located on it reliably, and the CDR3 follows TCRdb's listing. V and J are TRBV6-5 and TRBJ2-7; TRBD1, the table's D call, lacks a check against the DNA. The CDR3 comprises 14 residues, both ends counted. CDR1 and CDR2 from the germline V gene are MNHEY and SVGAGI. CDR3 loop: CASRADDRVAFRSA.

This clone was counted a few times. The rearrangement uses TRBV29-1 and TRBJ2-2; 8 positions match TRBD1. The CDR3 loop spans 13 amino acids. V was clipped by 4 bases and J by 7 bases; unmatched bases: 5. Germline V gives CDR1 SQVTM, CDR2 ANQGSEA. In DNA form, the CDR3 reads TGCAGCGTTGCATTGGACAGGGTCGGGGAGCTGTTTTTT. Translation: CSVALDRVGELFF.

The V and J genes are TRBV3-1 (or the pseudogene TRBV3-2) and TRBJ2-2; 7 bases match TRBD2. Germline V lookup: CDR1 LGHDT, CDR2 YNNKEL (reference sequence). The CDR3 runs to 19 residues. With 1 base clipped from V and 1 base from J, the junction kept 12 bases outside the gene matches. The CDR3 bases are TGTGCCAGCAGCCAAGGCCCCCCCTGGGGCGGGGGGAACACCGGGGAGCTGTTTTTT. It specifies CASSQGPPWGGGNTGELFF.

This chain uses TRBV6-6 with TRBJ2-7; tentative D call: TRBD1 (6 bases). Trimming removed 4 bases from V and 4 bases from J, with 11 bases in between. The CDR3 totals 13 residues. Germline V lookup: CDR1 MNHNY, CDR2 SVGAGI (reference sequence). CDR3 sequence (DNA): TGTGCCAGCAGTTGGGACACTTATTACGAGCAGTACGTC. Protein sequence: CASSWDTYYEQYV.

The chain links TRBV9 to TRBJ2-5; TRBD2 might be the D (6 bases). Looked up from germline, CDR1 is SGDLS and CDR2 is YYNGEE. V lost 3 bases and J 5 bases, leaving 11 bases between the germline ends. The CDR3 consists of 13 residues. CDR3 sequence: CASSAGGRETQYF. The CDR3 DNA sequence: TGTGCCAGCAGCGCCGGGGGAAGGGAGACCCAGTACTTC. The complete variable domain, with remaining parts taken from reference TRBV9 and TRBJ2-5, reads DSGVTQTPKHLITATGQRVTLRCSPRSGDLSVYWYQQSLDQGLQFLIQYYNGEERAKGNILERFSAQQFPDLHSELNLSSLELGDSALYFCASSAGGRETQYFGPGTRLLVL.

This sequence joins TRBV12-3 or TRBV12-4 and TRBJ1-5, with 7 bases aligning to TRBD1. The V segment lost 8 bases and the J segment 7 bases; nucleotides outside the gene matches: 8. The CDR3 is made up of 13 amino acids. In DNA, the CDR3 is TGTGCCAGCGGACTAAGAGGGGGCCAGCCCCAGCATTTT. Its protein is CASGLRGGQPQHF.

This clone has only a few counts. This rearrangement joins TRBV2 to TRBJ1-4, with unresolved D. Looked up from germline, CDR1 is SNHLY and CDR2 is FYNNEI. V lost 3 bases and J 4 bases, leaving 3 bases between the germline ends. This CDR3 has 12 amino acids. The CDR3 region has the DNA TGTGCCAGCAGTGACAGTAATGAAAAACTGTTTTTT. This sequence encodes CASSDSNEKLFF.

J is TRBJ2-3 and V is TRBV2, with 10 bases matching TRBD1. CDR3 length: 16 amino acids. V lost 2 bases and J lost 3; bases outside the gene matches: 5. The V gene's germline CDR1 is SNHLY and CDR2 FYNNEI. CDR3 sequence: CASSENWTGGTDTQYF. As DNA, the CDR3 is TGTGCCAGCAGTGAAAATTGGACAGGGGGGACAGATACGCAGTATTTT.

This clone was detected a few times. The chain uses TRBV19 and TRBJ1-1, with a possible D match to TRBD1 (5 bases). The CDR3 sequence is 15 residues long. The germline gives CDR1 LNHDA, CDR2 SQIVND (reference sequence). Trimming removed 6 bases from V and 1 base from J, with 15 bases in between. CDR3 loop: CASSLTNQGNTEAFF. The CDR3 DNA reads TGTGCCAGTAGCCTGACGAACCAGGGGAACACTGAAGCTTTCTTT.

V gene TRBV7-7 combines with J gene TRBJ2-5; 7 bases line up with TRBD2. This CDR3 region has 13 residues. After removal of 3 bases from V and 3 bases from J, the junction contained 1 base not matched to a gene. The germline gives CDR1 SSHAT, CDR2 FNYEAQ (reference sequence). The CDR3 is CASSLGGEETQYF. Written as DNA, the CDR3 is TGTGCCAGCAGCTTGGGGGGGGAAGAGACCCAGTACTTC. The whole variable domain, remainder taken from reference TRBV7-7 and TRBJ2-5, is GAGVSQSPRYKVTKRGQDVTLRCDPISSHATLYWYQQALGQGPEFLTYFNYEAQPDKSGLPSDRFSAERPEGSISTLTIQRTEQRDSAMYRCASSLGGEETQYFGPGTRLLVL.

J is TRBJ1-2 and V is TRBV9; 8 bases map to TRBD1. The germline V gene encodes CDR1 SGDLS and CDR2 YYNGEE. This CDR3 is 17 amino acids long. Trimming took 0 bases from V and 0 from J; bases not matched to a gene: 7. The CDR3 region is CASSVGGTGLTNYGYTF. The CDR3, as DNA: TGTGCCAGCAGCGTAGGTGGGACAGGCCTTACTAACTATGGCTACACCTTC.

The gene calls are TRBV5-5 and TRBJ1-4; D perhaps matches TRBD1 (5 bases). CDR3 length: 16 amino acids. Looked up from germline, CDR1 is SGHKS and CDR2 is YYEKEE (reference sequence). V lost 0 bases and J lost 2, with 11 bases in between. CDR3 bases: TGTGCCAGCAGCTTGGTGCTGGGGCAGACTAATGAAAAACTGTTTTTT. As protein: CASSLVLGQTNEKLFF.

The V call is TRBV5-5, the J call TRBJ2-5; D possibly corresponds to TRBD2 (5 bases). CDR1 is SGHKS and CDR2 is YYEKEE in the germline V gene (reference sequence). The length of the CDR3 is 16 residues. Trimming left V 1 base short and J 4 bases short, with 17 bases between. As DNA, the CDR3 is TGTGCCAGCAGCTTGACGGGAAACGCGGTCGGAGAGACCCAGTACTTC. Translating it yields CASSLTGNAVGETQYF.

This chain connects TRBV20-1 to TRBJ1-2; no clear D gene. CDR3 size: 11 residues. CDR1 and CDR2 from the germline V gene are DFQATT and SNEGSKA (reference sequence). Trimming left V 5 bases short and J 7 bases short, with 11 bases between. The CDR3 DNA reads TGCAGTGCTGGATCCAGGTCTGGCTACACCTTC. This codes for CSAGSRSGYTF.